The entry below describes one T cell receptor (beta chain). What it recognizes is unknown. Profiled with immunoSEQ multiplex PCR; TCRdb holds only in-frame clones, not every one. The sample holds about 2.4 million clones, approximately 94% seen once. This entry belongs to a study of shared clonotypes between healthy human individuals. The wider study: Serving as donors were a couple of women and a few men, whose ages spanned 18 to 49. Whole-study findings and limits: Generation probabilities were higher for clonotypes shared across all four sorted-subset donors than for unshared ones. Large sequencing depth failed to make sorted-subset sequencing complete, rarefaction showed.

Every donor, a Caucasian adult, lived in Nashville, Tennessee. This CDR3 spans 15 amino acids. With V trimmed by 0 bases and J by 3 bases, 5 bases remained unmatched. The V gene's germline CDR1 is SGHNT and CDR2 YYREEE (reference sequence). This TCR came from a man aged 18 to 29 in good health. Some clones in this sample may be carry-over from other donors' samples. The sample consisted of naive CD4+ T cells from PBMCs. The subset was: CD45RA+ positively selected. V is TRBV5-4 and J is TRBJ2-7; the match to TRBD1 covers 8 bases. DNA for the CDR3: TGTGCCAGCAGCTTGGGGACAGGGCGGAACTACGAGCAGTACTTC. As protein: CASSLGTGRNYEQYF.